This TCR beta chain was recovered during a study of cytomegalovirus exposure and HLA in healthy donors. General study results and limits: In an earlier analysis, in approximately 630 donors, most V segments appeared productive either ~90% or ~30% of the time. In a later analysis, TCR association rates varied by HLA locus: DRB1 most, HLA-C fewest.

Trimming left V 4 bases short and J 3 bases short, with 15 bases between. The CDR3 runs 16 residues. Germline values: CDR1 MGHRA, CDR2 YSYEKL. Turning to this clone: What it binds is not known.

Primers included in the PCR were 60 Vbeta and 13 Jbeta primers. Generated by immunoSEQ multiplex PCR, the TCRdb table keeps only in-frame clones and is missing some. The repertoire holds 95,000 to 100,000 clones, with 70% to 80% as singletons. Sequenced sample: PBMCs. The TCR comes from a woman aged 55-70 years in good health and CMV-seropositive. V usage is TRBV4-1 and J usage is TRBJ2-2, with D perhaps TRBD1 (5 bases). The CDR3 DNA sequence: TGCGCCAGCAGCCGGTTGGCAGGGTTGGACACCGGGGAGCTGTTTTTT. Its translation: CASSRLAGLDTGELFF.